Described below is a single T cell receptor beta chain sequence and its context. The antigen remains unidentified. This sample is part of a study of identifying expanded T cells in peripheral blood. General observations from the study: Variance in clone template counts between roughly 2-week samples significantly increased with total template count across all healthy donors. About 1.2 clones differed between technical replicates, versus approximately 17 and 20 over time.

Healthy donors had no documented immune events, such as infections, while sampled. The CDR3 is 12 amino acids. V was shortened by 1 base and J by 7 bases, with 5 bases between the two germline ends. Germline loops: CDR1 LNHDA, CDR2 SQIVND (reference sequence). Assay used: immunoSEQ multiplex PCR; TCRdb lists only in-frame clones, some missing. The sample has fewer than 110,000 clones; roughly 85% are singletons. The sequencing input was blood. The V call is TRBV19, the J call TRBJ1-5, with unresolved D. This clonotype originated in a person aged 18 to 75 in good health. The CDR3 loop reads CASSIALQPQHF. The CDR3 nucleotides are TGTGCCAGTAGTATAGCATTACAGCCCCAGCATTTT.